This entry features one TCR beta chain sequence. Its antigen remains unknown. Time point denoted: week 5, during vaccination. In every dose of vaccine, 300 ug of mutant IDH1 20-mer peptide was given alongside topical imiquimod. There were new WHO grade 3 or 4 astrocytomas in the donors, and these were IDH1-mutant and ATRX-lost. The data belong to a study of a mutant IDH1 vaccine in newly diagnosed glioma. Across the study: With temozolomide cycles, or 4-6 weeks after radiotherapy alone, vaccination was started. Study outcomes and limitations: Pseudoprogression apparently tracked independently of changes in top peripheral T cell clonotypes. Of all patients, 85% to 95% showed vaccine-induced immune responses.

Germline CDR1 reads GTSNPN; CDR2 reads SVGIG (reference sequence). The CDR3 sequence is 16 residues long. V was cut by 2 bases and J by 0 bases, with 14 bases left in between. TCRdb's copy holds only in-frame clones and misses some; the assay was immunoSEQ multiplex PCR. The data show over 30,000 clones, about 79% seen once. Sample: PBMCs, taken from a glioma patient whose treatment included an IDH1 peptide vaccine. This receptor was obtained from a man aged 30-40 years with glioma. This chain joins TRBV30 and TRBJ1-3; no clear D. The CDR3 nucleotides read TGTGCCTGGAGTAAGATGCAGCTGAGCTCTGGAAACACCATATATTTT. Translating gives CAWSKMQLSSGNTIYF.